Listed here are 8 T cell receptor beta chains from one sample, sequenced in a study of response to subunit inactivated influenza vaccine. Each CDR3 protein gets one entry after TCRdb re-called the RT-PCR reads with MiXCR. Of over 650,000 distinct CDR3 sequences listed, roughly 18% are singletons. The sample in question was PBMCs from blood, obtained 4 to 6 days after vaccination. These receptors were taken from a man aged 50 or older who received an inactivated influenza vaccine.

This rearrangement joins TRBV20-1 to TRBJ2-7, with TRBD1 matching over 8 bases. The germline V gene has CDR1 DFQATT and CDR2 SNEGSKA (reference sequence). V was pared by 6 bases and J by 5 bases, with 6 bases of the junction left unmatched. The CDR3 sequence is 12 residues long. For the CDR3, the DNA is TGCAGTGCCTGGGACAGGTTCGACGAGCAGTACTTC. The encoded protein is CSAWDRFDEQYF.

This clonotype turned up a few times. The CDR3 reads CASSFQAGGNNEQFF. In DNA form, the CDR3 reads TGCGCCAGCAGCTTCCAAGCGGGAGGGAACAATGAGCAGTTCTTC. This rearrangement joins TRBV4-3 to TRBJ2-1; 10 bases are shared with TRBD2. Germline V gives CDR1 LGHNA, CDR2 YSLEER. The CDR3 is 15 residues long. The V segment lost 5 bases and the J segment 5 bases; nucleotides outside the gene matches: 6.

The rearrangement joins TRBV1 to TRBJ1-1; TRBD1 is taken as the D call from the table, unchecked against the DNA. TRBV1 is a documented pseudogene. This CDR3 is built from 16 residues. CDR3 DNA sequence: TGCACCAGCAGCCAAGTCCGGGACAGGGAGAACACTGAAGCTTTCTTT. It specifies CTSSQVRDRENTEAFF.

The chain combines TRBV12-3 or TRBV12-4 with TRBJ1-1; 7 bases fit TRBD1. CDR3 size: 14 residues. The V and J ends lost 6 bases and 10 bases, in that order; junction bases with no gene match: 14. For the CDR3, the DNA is TGTGCCAGCAGCCCTACAGGGGAAGTAGCGTCAGCTTTCTTT. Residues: CASSPTGEVASAFF.

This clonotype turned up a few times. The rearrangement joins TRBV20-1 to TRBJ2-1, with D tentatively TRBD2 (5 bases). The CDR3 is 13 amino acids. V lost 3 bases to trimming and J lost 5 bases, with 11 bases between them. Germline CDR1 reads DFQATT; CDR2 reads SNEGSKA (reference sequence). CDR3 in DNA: TGCAGTGCTAGCTCCAGCGGAAACAATGAGCAGTTCTTC. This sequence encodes CSASSSGNNEQFF.

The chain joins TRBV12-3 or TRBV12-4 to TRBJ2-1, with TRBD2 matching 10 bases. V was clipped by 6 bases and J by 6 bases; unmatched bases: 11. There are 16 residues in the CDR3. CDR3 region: CASSQILAGPPNEQFF. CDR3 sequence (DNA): TGTGCCAGCAGCCAAATACTAGCGGGACCCCCCAATGAGCAGTTCTTC.

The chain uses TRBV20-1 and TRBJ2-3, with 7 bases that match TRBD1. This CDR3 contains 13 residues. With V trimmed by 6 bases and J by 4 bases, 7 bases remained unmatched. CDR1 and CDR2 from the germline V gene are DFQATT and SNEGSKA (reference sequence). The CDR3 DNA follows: TGCAGTGCAACAACTAGGGGGCCAGATACGCAGTATTTT. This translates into CSATTRGPDTQYF.

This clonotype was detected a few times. Here the CDR3 reads CAGSRDTDRKQYF. The CDR3 DNA sequence: TGTGCCGGGTCTCGAGATACAGACAGGAAGCAGTACTTC. The rearrangement uses TRBV2 and TRBJ2-7, with D maybe TRBD1 (6 bases). Germline lookup yields CDR1 SNHLY and CDR2 FYNNEI. The V end was cut by 11 bases, the J end by 8 bases, with 22 bases between. The CDR3 contains 13 residues.